What follows is one T cell receptor (beta chain) and its context. The sequence runs out 3 residues before the end of the CDR3; the remainder is reconstructed from the germline J gene. The data were obtained in a study of T cells in women clearing cervical HPV infection. immunoSEQ multiplex PCR used an average of around 1,200 ng genomic DNA. Libraries were prepared by immunoSEQ multiplex PCR; TCRdb keeps only in-frame clonotypes and omits some of them. The listing records roughly 40,000 clones. Trimming pared 2 bases from V and 2 bases from J, leaving 10 bases between. The CDR3 totals 15 residues. Per germline, CDR1 LNHDA and CDR2 SQIVND (reference sequence).

The source material was blood buffy coat. The chain recombines TRBV19 with TRBJ1-5; D is perhaps TRBD1 (6 bases). This receptor was identified in a woman between 18 and 70 years old with a cervical HPV16 infection that either progressed to CIN3+ or cleared (not recorded which). CDR3 residues: CASSIQDSGNQPQHF. The CDR3 bases that were read are TGTGCCAGTAGTATACAGGACAGCGGCAATCAGCCC.